The 15 T cell receptor beta chains in this list originate from one sample, sequenced in a study of blood T cell repertoires in COVID-19. Measured with immunoSEQ multiplex PCR; TCRdb has only the in-frame clones, and not every one. The table lists 330,000 or so clones, about 91% of them singletons. Source material: peripheral blood. These receptors were collected from a man aged 25-45 years with COVID-19, enrolled during active disease.

This clone was found once. The rearrangement links TRBV6-5 to TRBJ2-1; TRBD1 might be the D (6 bases). V was clipped by 2 bases and J by 5 bases, with 13 bases between them. The V gene's germline CDR1 is MNHEY and CDR2 SVGAGI. This CDR3 comprises 15 residues. DNA of the CDR3: TGTGCCAGCAGTTACGGCTACAGGGAGAACAATGAGCAGTTCTTC. This sequence encodes CASSYGYRENNEQFF.

This clone is a singleton in its sample. The chain has TRBV27 and TRBJ2-1; 8 nucleotides align to TRBD2. J gave up 6 bases and V 4 bases, and 5 bases lay outside the gene matches. This CDR3 is built from 14 residues. Germline V CDR1 and CDR2: MNHEY, SMNVEV (reference sequence). The CDR3 DNA sequence: TGTGCCAGCAGTTCCGGACTAGCAATCAATGAGCAGTTCTTC. Translated: CASSSGLAINEQFF.

V and J are TRBV2 and TRBJ2-3; TRBD2 matches at 8 bases. CDR3 size: 15 residues. J was trimmed by 9 bases and V by 10 bases; bases with no gene match: 18. Germline V gene lookup returns CDR1 SNHLY and CDR2 FYNNEI. In DNA, the CDR3 is TGTGCCACAGTTACCGAGGGGACTAGGCCGGCGACGCAGTATTTT. As protein: CATVTEGTRPATQYF.

The chain links TRBV6-5 to TRBJ2-6; weak D call: TRBD1 (6 bases). The CDR3 extends over 15 amino acids. With 6 bases removed from V and 3 bases from J, the gap between germline ends came to 12 bases. Looked up from germline, CDR1 is MNHEY and CDR2 is SVGAGI. In nucleotides, the CDR3 is TGTGCCAGCAGAATAACAGGGTATGGGGCCAACGTCCTGACTTTC. Protein: CASRITGYGANVLTF.

The chain is built from TRBV3-1 (or the pseudogene TRBV3-2) and TRBJ2-5, with D uncertain. Germline V gene sequence: CDR1 LGHDT, CDR2 YNNKEL (reference sequence). This CDR3 is built from 13 residues. V was pared by 2 bases and J by 0 bases, with 4 bases between. Here the CDR3 DNA reads TGTGCCAGCAGCCAATTTAACCAAGAGACCCAGTACTTC. Its protein is CASSQFNQETQYF.

The rearrangement uses TRBV7-2 and TRBJ2-2, with TRBD2 matching 10 bases. CDR3 length: 15 amino acids. V lost 5 bases, J lost 4 bases, and 4 bases stayed unmatched. Germline CDR1 SGHTA, CDR2 FQGNSA. CDR3 amino acids: CASSRSGRGTGELFF. The CDR3 DNA reads TGTGCCAGCAGCCGGAGCGGGAGGGGCACCGGGGAGCTGTTTTTT.

The chain employs TRBV6-2 or TRBV6-3 and TRBJ2-1, with D possibly being TRBD1 (5 bases). The V and J ends lost 3 bases and 8 bases respectively, with 20 bases between them. This CDR3 has 16 residues. Germline assignment: CDR1 MNHEY and CDR2 SVGEGT. In nucleotides, the CDR3 is TGTGCCAGCAGTTATGGGTCAGGGTTCACCCTCGATGAGCAGTTCTTC. Translating gives CASSYGSGFTLDEQFF.

The chain combines TRBV7-6 with TRBJ2-1, with no clear D. Germline CDR1 is SGHVS and CDR2 is FNYEAQ. This CDR3 has 14 amino acids. V lost 1 base, J lost 3 bases, and 7 bases lay in between. As DNA, the CDR3 is TGTGCCAGCAGCTTAGGAGCGTTCTACAATGAGCAGTTCTTC. Protein product: CASSLGAFYNEQFF.

The V call is TRBV4-2, the J call TRBJ1-1, with D maybe TRBD1 (5 bases). V dropped 0 bases and J dropped 7 bases, with 15 bases sitting between them. Per germline, CDR1 LGHNA and CDR2 YNFKEQ. This CDR3 is 15 amino acids long. The CDR3 DNA reads as TGTGCCAGCAGCCAAGATTGGTCCAGGGCTGGTGAAGCTTTCTTT. Its translation is CASSQDWSRAGEAFF.

The chain employs TRBV6-2 or TRBV6-3 and TRBJ1-1; D call uncertain. The germline V gene encodes CDR1 MNHEY and CDR2 SVGEGT. The CDR3 is made up of 19 amino acids. Trimming removed 2 bases at V and 4 bases at J, with 26 bases between. CDR3 loop: CASSYVVSARPTMGTEAFF. The CDR3 DNA reads as TGTGCCAGCAGTTACGTGGTATCGGCCAGGCCAACCATGGGCACTGAAGCTTTCTTT.

V and J are TRBV5-4 and TRBJ2-3; D not certain. The CDR3 runs 14 residues. The germline V gene has CDR1 SGHNT and CDR2 YYREEE (reference sequence). With 4 bases removed from V and 1 base from J, the gap between germline ends came to 10 bases. The CDR3 coding sequence is TGTGCCAGCAGCCCAATAGCCCGCACAGATACGCAGTATTTT. Amino acid sequence: CASSPIARTDTQYF.

V gene TRBV24-1 combines with J gene TRBJ1-2; D unclear. Trimming removed 12 bases at V and 8 bases at J, with 15 bases between. Looked up from germline, CDR1 is KGHDR and CDR2 is SFDVKD. The CDR3 totals 11 residues. As DNA, the CDR3 is TGTGCCCCCTCCGAAAGGAGAGGCTACACCTTC. This sequence encodes CAPSERRGYTF.

This clone was found a few times. This chain uses TRBV6-5 with TRBJ2-7, with 7 bases that match TRBD1. This CDR3 is 16 amino acids long. Germline values: CDR1 MNHEY, CDR2 SVGAGI. Trimming at V came to 0 bases and at J to 0 bases, leaving 5 bases not matched to a gene. The CDR3 nucleotides are TGTGCCAGCAGTTACTCGAAAGGGACAGTCTCCTACGAGCAGTACTTC. Protein: CASSYSKGTVSYEQYF.

Only one count was recorded for this clone. The chain carries TRBV6-5 and TRBJ2-1, with D perhaps matching TRBD2 (5 bases). Germline V gene data show CDR1 as MNHEY and CDR2 as SVGAGI. The ends were cut back, 5 bases at V and 3 bases at J, with 11 bases in the middle. The CDR3 is made up of 14 amino acids. CDR3 nucleotide sequence: TGTGCCAGCAGTCGGACTGGGGTCTACAATGAGCAGTTCTTC. Protein product: CASSRTGVYNEQFF.

This chain connects TRBV18 to TRBJ2-7, with TRBD2 matching 9 bases. Germline CDR1 is KGHSH and CDR2 is LQKENI. V shed 2 bases, J shed 3 bases, and the junction held 2 bases outside the gene matches. The CDR3 extends over 14 amino acids. The CDR3 DNA is TGTGCCAGCTCACCAGCGGGGGGGTTCTACGAGCAGTACTTC. This gives the protein CASSPAGGFYEQYF.